Below are 24 T cell receptor beta chains sequenced from a single sample in a study of T cells in women clearing cervical HPV infection. The data were produced by immunoSEQ multiplex PCR, yet TCRdb's version contains in-frame clones alone and is incomplete. This sample contains around 46,000 clones. Sequenced material: blood buffy coat. Every receptor here comes from a woman between 18 and 69 years old with a cervical HPV16 infection that either progressed to CIN3+ or cleared (not recorded which).

A word on this clone: The CDR3 end is not reached by the read, which stops 3 residues before it; the germline J gene fills it in. This rearrangement joins TRBV20-1 to TRBJ2-5; 11 nucleotides match TRBD2. J gave up 5 bases and V 0 bases, and 8 bases lay outside the gene matches. The CDR3 runs 16 residues. The germline V gene has CDR1 DFQATT and CDR2 SNEGSKA (reference sequence). CDR3 DNA (partial): TGCAGTGCTAGAGATGAAATAGCGGGGGGGCTGGAGACC. Translation: CSARDEIAGGLET. In full, the CDR3 is CSARDEIAGGLETQYF.

As to this clone: The read is 3 residues too short to cover the CDR3 end, so that end is filled in from the germline J gene. The chain carries TRBV7-2 and TRBJ2-7; the D gene is possibly TRBD2 (6 bases). Germline V lookup: CDR1 SGHTA, CDR2 FQGNSA. CDR3 length: 14 amino acids. The V end lost 2 bases, the J end lost 1 base, and 9 bases lay between the germline ends. The part of the CDR3 DNA that was read is TGTGCCAGCAGCTTACTAGCGCAGTCCTACGAG. Its protein product is CASSLLAQSYE. In full, the CDR3 reads CASSLLAQSYEQYF.

With regard to this clone: The read halts 3 residues ahead of the CDR3 end, with the missing end drawn from the germline J gene. The chain joins TRBV7-9 to TRBJ2-7; 8 nucleotides align to TRBD2. J lost 6 bases, V lost 6 bases, and 1 base had no gene match. The CDR3 sequence is 11 residues long. Germline V gene lookup returns CDR1 SEHNR and CDR2 FQNEAQ (reference sequence). CDR3 amino acids: CASSLAGEQYF. CDR3 DNA (partial): TGTGCCAGCAGTCTAGCGGGCGAG.

As regards this clone: The junction does not match germline at one end; this may be a read error. The read terminates 3 residues before the CDR3 end, so the remaining end is supplied by the germline J gene. Distinct nucleotide sequences in the sample also encode this CDR3. This sequence joins TRBV30 and TRBJ1-3, with a tentative D call TRBD1 (5 bases). Germline values: CDR1 GTSNPN, CDR2 SVGIG (reference sequence). CDR3 length equals 16 residues. CDR3 bases read: TGTGCCTGGAGTACCCCCGCGTACAGGCTGGGGAACACT. This codes for CAWSTPAYRLGNT. The CDR3 in its entirety is CAWSTPAYRLGNTIYF.

Points on this clone: The sequenced fragment ends 3 residues before the CDR3 boundary, so the rest is inferred from the germline J gene. The chain employs TRBV7-2 and TRBJ1-2; D is possibly TRBD1 (5 bases). V was clipped by 0 bases and J by 1 base, with 12 bases between them. This CDR3 is 16 amino acids long. Germline V gene sequence: CDR1 SGHTA, CDR2 FQGNSA. The part of the CDR3 DNA that was read is TGTGCCAGCAGCTTAGCGGCAGGGATTAATAACTATGGC. Translating gives CASSLAAGINNYG. The full CDR3 protein is CASSLAAGINNYGYTF.

The CDR3 spells CAIGEGLGNSPLHF. The CDR3 bases that were read are TGTGCCATCGGGGAGGGGCTGGGCAATTCACCC. J is TRBJ1-6 and V is TRBV10-3, with a tentative D call TRBD1 (5 bases). The read gets to within 3 residues of the CDR3 end, and the germline J gene fills in the rest. Trimming left V 8 bases short and J 7 bases short, with 15 bases between. Germline-derived CDR1 and CDR2 are ENHRY and SYGVKD. The CDR3 loop spans 14 amino acids.

Turning to this clone: The DNA ends 3 residues before the CDR3 does, and the rest of the CDR3 is filled in from the germline J gene. The chain combines TRBV6-2 or TRBV6-3 with TRBJ1-6; TRBD1 might be the D (5 bases). V was clipped by 6 bases and J by 9 bases, with 15 bases between them. Germline CDR1 reads MNHEY; CDR2 reads SVGEGT. The CDR3 has 14 amino acids. CDR3 sequence: CASRDQGYGSPLHF. CDR3 DNA (partial): TGTGCCAGCAGAGATCAGGGATATGGTTCACCC.

About this clone itself: The read terminates 3 residues ahead of where the CDR3 ends, so the germline J gene completes it. This sequence joins TRBV5-4 and TRBJ2-7; 7 bases are shared with TRBD2. After removal of 7 bases from V and 0 bases from J, the junction contained 7 bases not matched to a gene. The CDR3 extends over 14 amino acids. Germline V gene lookup returns CDR1 SGHNT and CDR2 YYREEE (reference sequence). The CDR3 loop reads CASRHSGPSYEQYF. CDR3 bases read: TGTGCCAGCCGACATAGCGGGCCCTCCTACGAG.

As concerns this clone: The CDR3 end lies 3 residues beyond the end of the read and is filled in from the germline J gene. This chain joins TRBV5-1 and TRBJ2-3; D might be TRBD2 (6 bases). The CDR3 loop spans 15 amino acids. CDR1 and CDR2 from the germline V gene are SGHRS and YFSETQ. Trimming shortened V by 0 bases and J by 6 bases, and 14 bases separated the two germline ends. The CDR3 protein is CASSLAPSEGDTQYF. CDR3 bases read: TGCGCCAGCAGCTTGGCCCCTAGCGAGGGGGATACG.

To note about this clone: Read sequence stops 3 residues before the CDR3 end, and the germline J gene provides the missing end. The gene calls are TRBV9 and TRBJ2-3; D is possibly TRBD2 (6 bases). CDR3 length: 17 residues. The germline V and J ends were trimmed by 0 bases and 1 base, with 15 bases remaining between them. The germline gives CDR1 SGDLS, CDR2 YYNGEE. CDR3: CASSVALWGVGTDTQYF. The covered CDR3 bases are TGTGCCAGCAGCGTAGCTTTGTGGGGGGTCGGCACAGATACG. Full variable domain (remainder filled in from reference TRBV9 and TRBJ2-3): DSGVTQTPKHLITATGQRVTLRCSPRSGDLSVYWYQQSLDQGLQFLIQYYNGEERAKGNILERFSAQQFPDLHSELNLSSLELGDSALYFCASSVALWGVGTDTQYFGPGTRLTVL.

Worth noting for this clone: The read terminates 3 residues ahead of where the CDR3 ends, so the germline J gene completes it. This chain joins TRBV19 and TRBJ2-7; possible D gene TRBD1, 5 bases. This CDR3 is 16 amino acids long. V was clipped by 3 bases and J by 6 bases, with 21 bases between them. CDR1 and CDR2 from the germline V gene are LNHDA and SQIVND (reference sequence). Partial CDR3 DNA: TGTGCCAGTAGTATTCTGTGGGGCTCGACCCAGGTCGAG. This gives the protein CASSILWGSTQVE. The CDR3 as a whole reads CASSILWGSTQVEQYF.

The CDR3 here is CASSDDYYEQYF. The part of the CDR3 DNA that was read is TGTGCCAGCAGCGATGACTACTACGAG. The J gene is TRBJ2-7, the V gene TRBV7-2, with D possibly matching TRBD2 (5 bases). The read finishes 3 residues shy of the CDR3 end, and the germline J gene is used to complete it. V lost 5 bases, J lost 3 bases, and 8 bases lay in between. The CDR3 is 12 residues long. Germline CDR1 reads SGHTA; CDR2 reads FQGNSA.

A remark on this clone: The CDR3 extends 3 residues past the end of the read, so its final part is completed from the germline J gene. The chain uses TRBV13 and TRBJ2-7, with unresolved D. There are 12 residues in the CDR3. Between the trimmed V and J ends, which lost 5 bases and 0 bases, there was a span of 5 bases. The germline V gene has CDR1 PRHDT and CDR2 FYEKMQ (reference sequence). The covered CDR3 bases are TGTGCCAGCAGCCTAAGCTCCTACGAG. Amino acid sequence: CASSLSSYE. In full, the CDR3 reads CASSLSSYEQYF.

On this clone: The read terminates 3 residues ahead of where the CDR3 ends, so the germline J gene completes it. This chain uses TRBV5-1 with TRBJ2-2, with 9 positions matching TRBD1. After removal of 4 bases from V and 6 bases from J, the junction contained 13 bases not matched to a gene. Per germline, CDR1 SGHRS and CDR2 YFSETQ. The CDR3 runs 17 residues. CDR3 DNA, as far as it was read: TGCGCCAGCAGCCTCAACCCGGGACAGGGCGTTTCCGGGGAG. Translating gives CASSLNPGQGVSGE. The complete CDR3 protein is CASSLNPGQGVSGELFF.

A note on this clone: The read is 3 residues too short to cover the CDR3 end, so that end is filled in from the germline J gene. The chain employs TRBV2 and TRBJ1-1, with no clear D. There are 13 residues in the CDR3. The germline V gene encodes CDR1 SNHLY and CDR2 FYNNEI. V was pared by 8 bases and J by 0 bases, with 10 bases between. CDR3 loop: CASAVAVNTEAFF. CDR3 DNA (partial): TGTGCCAGCGCCGTGGCGGTGAACACTGAA.

Regarding this clone: Read sequence stops 3 residues before the CDR3 end, and the germline J gene provides the missing end. The rearrangement joins TRBV7-8 to TRBJ2-4; possibly TRBD2 for D (6 bases). V was trimmed by 2 bases and J by 8 bases, leaving 10 bases between them. This CDR3 contains 13 residues. Germline-derived CDR1 and CDR2 are SGHVS and FQNEAQ. CDR3 sequence reads: CASSLRTGDIQYF. Incomplete CDR3 DNA: TGTGCCAGCAGCTTAAGGACGGGGGACATT.

A remark on this clone: The CDR3 goes on 3 residues after the read ends, and that part is filled in from the germline J gene. V gene TRBV20-1 combines with J gene TRBJ2-7; 7 positions agree with TRBD2. Per germline, CDR1 DFQATT and CDR2 SNEGSKA (reference sequence). V lost 2 bases to trimming and J lost 0 bases; unmatched junction nucleotides: 7. This CDR3 spans 15 amino acids. Here the CDR3 reads CSARIASGGSYEQYF. CDR3 bases read: TGCAGTGCTAGAATCGCTAGCGGTGGCTCCTACGAG.

With regard to this clone: The read ends 3 residues shy of where the CDR3 ends; the end is completed using the germline J gene. The J gene is TRBJ2-3, the V gene TRBV5-1, with D possibly matching TRBD2 (7 bases). Germline lookup yields CDR1 SGHRS and CDR2 YFSETQ. The CDR3 runs 18 residues. The V and J ends lost 0 bases and 0 bases respectively, with 17 bases between them. This CDR3 reads CASSLVAGATTSTDTQYF. CDR3 bases read: TGCGCCAGCAGCTTGGTGGCGGGGGCGACGACTAGCACAGATACG.

Of note for this clone: The read is 3 residues too short to cover the CDR3 end, so that end is filled in from the germline J gene. The J gene is TRBJ2-7, the V gene TRBV19; 10 nucleotides agree with TRBD1. The CDR3 has 19 residues. V shed 4 bases and J 2 bases; nucleotides not matched to a gene: 17. Germline V gene data show CDR1 as LNHDA and CDR2 as SQIVND (reference sequence). The part of the CDR3 DNA that was read is TGTGCCAGTAGTAAAATTCTCGAACCGGACAGGGGGAAGACCTACGAG. Translating it yields CASSKILEPDRGKTYE. The full CDR3 protein is CASSKILEPDRGKTYEQYF.

Concerning this clone itself: The DNA ends 3 residues before the CDR3 does, and the rest of the CDR3 is filled in from the germline J gene. J is TRBJ2-3 and V is TRBV30; a weak D match, TRBD2 (6 bases). This CDR3 is built from 16 residues. The V end was cut by 2 bases, the J end by 0 bases, with 15 bases between. Germline CDR1 is GTSNPN and CDR2 is SVGIG (reference sequence). The part of the CDR3 DNA that was read is TGTGCCTGGAGTAAAGGAGGGGCGGAGAGCACAGATACG. Amino acids: CAWSKGGAESTDT. The complete CDR3 reads CAWSKGGAESTDTQYF.

Remarks on this clone: With the read ending 3 residues before the CDR3 end, the germline J gene is used to fill in that end. The chain employs TRBV19 and TRBJ1-4; D possibly corresponds to TRBD1 (5 bases). The CDR3 contains 17 residues. Germline values: CDR1 LNHDA, CDR2 SQIVND (reference sequence). This chain's CDR3 is CASSLSGLSSYNSPLFF. Partial CDR3 DNA: TGTGCCAGTAGTCTTTCGGGACTCAGCTCCTATAATTCACCA.

As to this clone: The read halts 3 residues ahead of the CDR3 end, with the missing end drawn from the germline J gene. This chain connects TRBV29-1 to TRBJ1-5; tentatively, D is TRBD1 (6 bases). Trimming cost V 4 bases and J 2 bases, with 9 bases left between them. The V gene's germline CDR1 is SQVTM and CDR2 ANQGSEA. The CDR3 is 13 residues long. CDR3 residues: CSVGPGGNQPQHF. The DNA read from the CDR3 is TGCAGCGTTGGTCCAGGGGGCAATCAGCCC.

Concerning this clone itself: The observed sequence ends 3 residues before the CDR3 terminus, with the missing tail filled in from the germline J gene. This rearrangement joins TRBV7-9 to TRBJ2-7; 8 bases align to TRBD1. CDR1 SEHNR and CDR2 FQNEAQ come from the germline V gene (reference sequence). The CDR3 consists of 14 residues. Trimming cost V 8 bases and J 4 bases; bases outside gene matches: 10. CDR3 region: CASGHRDRTYEQYF. The sequenced CDR3 bases are TGTGCCAGCGGACACCGGGACAGGACGTACGAG.

As to this clone: The read ends 3 residues shy of where the CDR3 ends; the end is completed using the germline J gene. V is TRBV30 and J is TRBJ1-4; no clear D. Germline-derived CDR1 and CDR2 are GTSNPN and SVGIG (reference sequence). The CDR3 is 14 amino acids. The V end lost 5 bases, the J end lost 5 bases, and 15 bases lay between the germline ends. The CDR3 DNA, read in part, is TGTGCCTGGGGTACGGTACCCTCAAATGAAAAA. Translation: CAWGTVPSNEK. The whole CDR3 is CAWGTVPSNEKLFF.